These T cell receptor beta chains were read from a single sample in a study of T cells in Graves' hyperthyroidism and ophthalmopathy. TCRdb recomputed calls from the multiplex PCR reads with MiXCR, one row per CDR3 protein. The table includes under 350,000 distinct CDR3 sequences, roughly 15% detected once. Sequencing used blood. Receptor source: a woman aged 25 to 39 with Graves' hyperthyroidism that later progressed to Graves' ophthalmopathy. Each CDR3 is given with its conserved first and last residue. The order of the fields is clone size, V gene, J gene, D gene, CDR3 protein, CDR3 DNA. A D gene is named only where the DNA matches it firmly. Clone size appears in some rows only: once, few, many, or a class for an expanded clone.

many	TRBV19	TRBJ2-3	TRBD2	CASRPTSGSHQDTQYF	TGTGCCAGTAGACCGACTAGCGGGAGCCATCAAGATACGCAGTATTTT
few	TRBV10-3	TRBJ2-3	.	CAITGDGSTDTQYF	TGTGCCATCACCGGGGATGGTAGCACAGATACGCAGTATTTT
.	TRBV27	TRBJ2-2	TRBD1	CASRPGDRAGSGELFF	TGTGCCAGCAGGCCAGGGGACAGGGCGGGGAGCGGGGAGCTGTTTTTT
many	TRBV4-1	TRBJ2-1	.	CASSQDRPGLGNNEQFF	TGCGCCAGCAGCCAAGATAGGCCGGGACTGGGAAACAATGAGCAGTTCTTC
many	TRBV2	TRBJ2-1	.	CASSRDQGREQFF	TGTGCCAGCAGCCGGGACCAGGGACGGGAGCAGTTCTTC
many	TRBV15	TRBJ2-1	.	CATSRAGGGSYNEQFF	TGTGCCACCAGCAGAGCGGGTGGCGGCTCCTACAATGAGCAGTTCTTC
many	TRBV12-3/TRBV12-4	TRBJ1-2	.	CASSLSGAKLNYGYTF	TGTGCCAGCAGTCTTTCGGGGGCGAAATTAAACTATGGCTACACCTTC
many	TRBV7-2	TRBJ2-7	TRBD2	CASSKTSGSTYEQYF	TGTGCCAGCAGCAAGACTAGCGGGAGCACCTACGAGCAGTACTTC
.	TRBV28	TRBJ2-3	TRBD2	CACSSRAGAATQYF	TGTGCCTGCAGTTCAAGGGCGGGAGCGGCTACGCAGTATTTT
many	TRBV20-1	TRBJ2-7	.	CSARTHSYEQYF	TGCAGTGCTAGAACACACTCCTACGAGCAGTACTTC